These 12 T cell receptor beta chains came from one sample sequenced in a study of blood T cell repertoires in COVID-19 (dated by TCRdb to 2018 to 2020). The library relied on the immunoSEQ multiplex PCR assay. TCRdb retrieved this table from immuneACCESS and kept in-frame rearrangements only. Not all clones are present; in checked studies, unresolved V genes account for under half, and no reason is known for the remainder. This sample lists 180,000 or so clones; 70% to 90% were detected once. The ten largest clones take up 4.5% to 5% of the sample. The specimen was peripheral blood. All receptors come from an elderly woman with acute or convalescent COVID-19.

The genes are TRBV5-1 and TRBJ2-5, with 8 nucleotides matching TRBD1. The junction had 4 bases not matched to a gene; V was cut back by 4 bases and J by 2 bases. Germline V gene sequence: CDR1 SGHRS, CDR2 YFSETQ. This CDR3 contains 14 residues. CDR3: CASSLGQEQETQYF. Written as DNA, the CDR3 is TGCGCCAGCAGCCTGGGACAGGAGCAAGAGACCCAGTACTTC.

V and J are TRBV7-2 and TRBJ2-1; D might be TRBD1 (6 bases). This CDR3 has 15 residues. Germline assignment: CDR1 SGHTA and CDR2 FQGNSA. V was clipped by 2 bases and J by 3 bases, with 11 bases between them. The CDR3 spells CASSLQGRLYNEQFF. The CDR3 nucleotides are TGTGCCAGCAGCTTACAGGGGCGGCTCTACAATGAGCAGTTCTTC.

This chain joins TRBV5-1 and TRBJ2-3; a possible D gene is TRBD1 (6 bases). The CDR3 spans 14 residues. The germline CDR1 and CDR2 sequences are SGHRS and YFSETQ. The ends were cut back, 6 bases at V and 2 bases at J, with 13 bases in the middle. The CDR3 DNA is TGCGCCAGCATCCGTGGGGGCAACACAGATACGCAGTATTTT. Translation gives CASIRGGNTDTQYF.

The table lists this clone with a count of one. The V gene is TRBV4-3, the J gene TRBJ2-3; D is unclear. The CDR3 is 14 amino acids. V was shortened by 0 bases and J by 4 bases, with 8 bases between the two germline ends. Germline V gene sequence: CDR1 LGHNA, CDR2 YSLEER. This chain's CDR3 is CASSQDASADTQYF. CDR3 DNA: TGCGCCAGCAGCCAAGATGCATCGGCAGATACGCAGTATTTT.

This chain connects TRBV12-3 or TRBV12-4 to TRBJ2-7, with D uncertain. V dropped 1 base and J dropped 6 bases, with 10 bases sitting between them. The CDR3 contains 13 residues. This chain's CDR3 is CASSLVLVGEQYF. CDR3 in DNA: TGTGCCAGCAGTTTAGTCCTGGTCGGCGAGCAGTACTTC.

The V call is TRBV29-1, the J call TRBJ2-1, with a possible D match to TRBD2 (6 bases). CDR3 length: 15 residues. Per germline, CDR1 SQVTM and CDR2 ANQGSEA. CDR3 amino acids: CSGRGAGRSYNEQFF. The CDR3 bases are TGCAGTGGTAGGGGCGCGGGAAGATCCTACAATGAGCAGTTCTTC.

Here the CDR3 DNA reads TGTGCCAGCTCACAATCCACCTTAACGAATGCGTACGAGCAGTACTTC. It yields the protein CASSQSTLTNAYEQYF. J is TRBJ2-7 and V is TRBV18; D gene ambiguous. The CDR3 loop spans 16 amino acids. V was cut by 4 bases and J by 4 bases, with 20 bases left in between. Germline V gene sequence: CDR1 KGHSH, CDR2 LQKENI.

The chain links TRBV27 to TRBJ1-6, with 7 bases identical to TRBD1. The CDR3 extends over 19 amino acids. Trimming cost V 1 base and J 0 bases; bases outside gene matches: 9. Germline values: CDR1 MNHEY, CDR2 SMNVEV (reference sequence). CDR3 protein: CASSLFLLTGSSYNSPLHF. CDR3 coding DNA: TGTGCCAGCAGTTTATTTTTACTGACAGGGAGCTCCTATAATTCACCCCTCCACTTT.

This clone has a single count. CDR3 protein: CASDGWDKNEQFF. For the CDR3, the DNA is TGTGCCAGCGATGGTTGGGACAAAAATGAGCAGTTCTTC. V and J are TRBV6-5 and TRBJ2-1, with D possibly TRBD1 on 6 matching bases. CDR1 is MNHEY, CDR2 SVGAGI, per germline. The CDR3 loop spans 13 amino acids. The germline V and J ends were trimmed by 8 bases and 7 bases, with 15 bases remaining between them.

The chain is built from TRBV3-1 (or the pseudogene TRBV3-2) and TRBJ1-1, with TRBD1 identical over 8 bases. The length of the CDR3 is 14 residues. Unmatched junction bases numbered 6, after V lost 5 bases and J lost 4 bases. The germline CDR1 and CDR2 sequences are LGHDT and YNNKEL (reference sequence). CDR3 nucleotides: TGTGCCAGCAGCGTCCGACAGGGGAGCACTGAAGCTTTCTTT. This codes for CASSVRQGSTEAFF.

This chain joins TRBV5-4 and TRBJ1-3; D is perhaps TRBD1 (6 bases). The length of the CDR3 is 13 residues. The V gene lost 3 bases and the J gene lost 9 bases, with 13 bases spanning the gap. CDR1 SGHNT and CDR2 YYREEE come from the germline V gene (reference sequence). CDR3 in amino acids: CASSYLQGSTIYF. Here the CDR3 DNA reads TGTGCCAGCAGCTACCTACAGGGATCCACCATATATTTT.

The chain has TRBV19 and TRBJ2-5; a possible D gene is TRBD1 (6 bases). This CDR3 comprises 17 residues. Trimming removed 2 bases at V and 2 bases at J, with 18 bases between. Germline V gives CDR1 LNHDA, CDR2 SQIVND (reference sequence). The CDR3 nucleotides read TGTGCCAGTAGTATAACCGCCGCGACAGGTCCACAAGAGACCCAGTACTTC. Its translation: CASSITAATGPQETQYF.